A single T cell receptor beta chain is shown here with its context. The study ran its PCR with 60 Vbeta and 13 Jbeta primers. Libraries were prepared by immunoSEQ multiplex PCR; TCRdb keeps only in-frame clonotypes and omits some of them. This sample has some 140,000 clones; around 75% occur once, and the top ten carry 2.5% to 3.5%. These data belong to a study of cytomegalovirus exposure and HLA in healthy donors. Whole-study context: Some 180 million T cells yielded fewer than 120 million unique TCR beta sequences in earlier analysis. Within the Caucasian-associated ancestry cluster were 81% of the roughly 380 genotyped donors.

CDR1 and CDR2 (germline): MDHEN, SYDVKM. Trimming at V came to 7 bases and at J to 0 bases, leaving 5 bases not matched to a gene. The CDR3 has 15 residues. The source material was PBMCs. The rearrangement joins TRBV28 to TRBJ1-2; the match to TRBD1 covers 10 bases. The origin of this receptor is a female donor in good health and CMV-seronegative. The CDR3 is CASNGGTGANYGYTF. In DNA form, the CDR3 reads TGTGCCAGCAACGGTGGGACAGGGGCTAACTATGGCTACACCTTC.